Below are 9 T cell receptor beta chains sequenced from a single sample in a study of blood T cell repertoires in COVID-19 (dated by TCRdb to about 2020). Library construction relied on the immunoSEQ multiplex PCR assay. Here the immuneACCESS table is served through TCRdb, limited to in-frame sequences with V and J called. Missing clones are a known gap in these copies; in checked studies unresolved V genes cover under half, and the rest lacks a known reason. This sample comprises approximately 300,000 clones, about 85% of them detected only once. 5.5% to 7% of the sample is held by the ten biggest clonotypes. Sequencing used PBMCs or T cells enriched from blood (not recorded which). The receptors shown here come from a woman aged 25 to 39 who had recovered from COVID-19.

Only one count was recorded for this clone. The chain links TRBV5-1 to TRBJ1-2, with 9 bases lining up with TRBD1. The CDR3 has 15 amino acids. With V trimmed by 4 bases and J by 4 bases, 8 bases remained unmatched. CDR1 SGHRS and CDR2 YFSETQ come from the germline V gene. The CDR3 loop reads CASSPTGQGPYGYTF. The CDR3 DNA follows: TGCGCCAGCAGCCCGACAGGACAGGGGCCCTATGGCTACACCTTC.

This chain links TRBV3-1 (or the pseudogene TRBV3-2) with TRBJ2-3, with 11 bases that match TRBD2. After removal of 0 bases from V and 6 bases from J, the junction contained 8 bases not matched to a gene. Germline-derived CDR1 and CDR2 are LGHDT and YNNKEL (reference sequence). The CDR3 consists of 17 residues. Here the CDR3 reads CASSQDLAGGPRDTQYF. The DNA for the CDR3 is TGTGCCAGCAGCCAAGACCTAGCGGGGGGACCCCGGGATACGCAGTATTTT.

The table lists this clone with many counts. The genes are TRBV6-2 or TRBV6-3 and TRBJ2-2, with D possibly being TRBD1 (5 bases). The CDR3 length is 19 residues. CDR1 MNHEY and CDR2 SVGEGT come from the germline V gene. Trimming stripped 0 bases from V and 2 bases from J, with 19 bases between. CDR3 bases: TGTGCCAGCAGTTACTCGATCGACCCTGACAGCTTTAACACCGGGGAGCTGTTTTTT. This gives the protein CASSYSIDPDSFNTGELFF.

This clone has a single count. The CDR3 spells CASSFDPQGTQYF. CDR3 sequence (DNA): TGTGCCAGTAGTTTCGACCCCCAGGGTACGCAGTATTTT. The rearrangement joins TRBV19 to TRBJ2-3; D perhaps matches TRBD1 (5 bases). Trimming removed 5 bases from V and 8 bases from J, with 14 bases in between. The germline V gene encodes CDR1 LNHDA and CDR2 SQIVND (reference sequence). The CDR3 is made up of 13 amino acids.

The table lists this clone with a count of one. A read error may account for a junction end that differs from germline. The chain links TRBV6-9 to TRBJ1-5, with D possibly TRBD1 on 5 matching bases. The CDR3 spans 13 residues. CDR1 and CDR2 from the germline V gene are MNHGY and SVAAGI. In DNA, the CDR3 is TGTGCCTGGGGGGTTTCTAGCGATCAGCCCCAGCATTTT. Encoded protein: CAWGVSSDQPQHF.

This chain joins TRBV3-1 (or the pseudogene TRBV3-2) and TRBJ1-6, with unresolved D. Trimming removed 0 bases from V and 10 bases from J, with 19 bases in between. The CDR3 consists of 17 residues. CDR1 is LGHDT, CDR2 YNNKEL, per germline (reference sequence). The CDR3 region is CASSQDRGGRGGSPLHF. The DNA of the CDR3 is TGTGCCAGCAGCCAAGATCGAGGCGGGAGAGGAGGCTCACCCCTCCACTTT.

The rearrangement uses TRBV7-6 and TRBJ1-2, with TRBD1 identical over 7 bases. This CDR3 spans 14 amino acids. The V segment lost 4 bases and the J segment 6 bases; nucleotides outside the gene matches: 8. Germline V CDR1 and CDR2: SGHVS, FNYEAQ. The CDR3 DNA reads as TGTGCCAGCAGCTCGACAGGGTTGGTTGATGGCTACACCTTC. Protein sequence: CASSSTGLVDGYTF.

The chain is built from TRBV9 and TRBJ1-3; TRBD1 matches 8 bases. The germline V gene has CDR1 SGDLS and CDR2 YYNGEE. V gave up 5 bases and J gave up 4 bases; unmatched junction bases: 2. The CDR3 is 13 residues long. CDR3: CASRGQAGNTIYF. CDR3 DNA sequence: TGTGCCAGCAGGGGACAGGCGGGAAACACCATATATTTT.

This clone was detected once. This chain uses TRBV30 with TRBJ1-6; no firm D call. Trimming pared 3 bases from V and 4 bases from J, leaving 4 bases between. The CDR3 runs 12 residues. Per the germline V gene, CDR1 is GTSNPN and CDR2 is SVGIG (reference sequence). DNA of the CDR3: TGTGCCTGGAGGCGATATAATTCACCCCTCCACTTT. Its translation is CAWRRYNSPLHF. Filled out from reference TRBV30 and TRBJ1-6, the complete variable domain reads SQTIHQWPATLVQPVGSPLSLECTVEGTSNPNLYWYRQAAGRGLQLLFYSVGIGQISSEVPQNLSASRPQDRQFILSSKKLLLSDSGFYLCAWRRYNSPLHFGNGTRLTVT.